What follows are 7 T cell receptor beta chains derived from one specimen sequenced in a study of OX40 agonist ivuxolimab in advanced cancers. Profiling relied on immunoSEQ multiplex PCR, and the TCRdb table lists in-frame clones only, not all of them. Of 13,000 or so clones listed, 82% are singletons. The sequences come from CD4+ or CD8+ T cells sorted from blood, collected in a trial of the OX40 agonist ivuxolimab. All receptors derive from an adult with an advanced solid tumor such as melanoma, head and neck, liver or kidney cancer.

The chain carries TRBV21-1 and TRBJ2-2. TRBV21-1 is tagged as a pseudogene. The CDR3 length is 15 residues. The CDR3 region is CAPSCCDGDTGELFF. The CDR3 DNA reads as TGTGCCCCGTCCTGCTGTGACGGTGACACCGGGGAGCTGTTTTTT.

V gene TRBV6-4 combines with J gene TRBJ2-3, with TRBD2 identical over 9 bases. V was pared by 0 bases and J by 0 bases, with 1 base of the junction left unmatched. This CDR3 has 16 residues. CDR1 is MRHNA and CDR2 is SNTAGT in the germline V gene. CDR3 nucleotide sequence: TGTGCCAGCAGTGACTCAGCGGGGGGTAGCACAGATACGCAGTATTTT. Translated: CASSDSAGGSTDTQYF.

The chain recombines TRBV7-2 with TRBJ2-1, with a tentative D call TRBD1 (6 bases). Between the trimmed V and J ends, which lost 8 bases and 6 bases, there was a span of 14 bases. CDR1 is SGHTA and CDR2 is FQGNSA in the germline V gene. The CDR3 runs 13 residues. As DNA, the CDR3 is TGTGCCAGCGCGGACTTAGGGGGCAATGAGCAGTTCTTC. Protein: CASADLGGNEQFF.

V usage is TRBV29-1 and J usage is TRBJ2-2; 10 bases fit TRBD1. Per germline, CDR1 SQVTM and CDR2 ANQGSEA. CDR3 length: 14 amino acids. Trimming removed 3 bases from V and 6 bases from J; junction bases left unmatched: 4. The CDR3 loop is CSVEGDRGAGELFF. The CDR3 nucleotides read TGCAGCGTTGAGGGGGACAGGGGTGCCGGGGAGCTGTTTTTT.

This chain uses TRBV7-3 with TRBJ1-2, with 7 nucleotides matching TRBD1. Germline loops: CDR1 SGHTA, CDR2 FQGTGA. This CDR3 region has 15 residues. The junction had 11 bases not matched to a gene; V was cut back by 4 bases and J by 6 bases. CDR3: CASSSHPDRVDGYTF. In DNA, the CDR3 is TGTGCCAGCAGCTCCCATCCCGACAGGGTGGATGGCTACACCTTC.

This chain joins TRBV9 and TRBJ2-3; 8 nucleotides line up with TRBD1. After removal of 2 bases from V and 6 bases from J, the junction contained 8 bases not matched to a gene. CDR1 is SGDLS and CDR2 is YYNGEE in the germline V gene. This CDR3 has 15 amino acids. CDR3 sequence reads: CASSVGTGSSDTQYF. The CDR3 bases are TGTGCCAGCAGCGTTGGGACAGGAAGTAGTGATACGCAGTATTTT.

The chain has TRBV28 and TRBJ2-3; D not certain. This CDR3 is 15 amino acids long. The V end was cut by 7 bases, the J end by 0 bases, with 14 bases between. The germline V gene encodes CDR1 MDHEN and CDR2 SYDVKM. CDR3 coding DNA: TGTGCCAGCAAACTCGTGGATTATAGCACAGATACGCAGTATTTT. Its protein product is CASKLVDYSTDTQYF.